This T cell receptor (beta chain) comes out of a study of cytomegalovirus exposure and HLA in healthy donors. General study findings and limits: Presence/absence analysis assumed near-uniform sequencing depth across donors.

The PCR had 60 Vbeta and 13 Jbeta primers. Produced via immunoSEQ multiplex PCR; TCRdb's table is partial and in-frame only. The sample lists about 160,000 clones, roughly 87% occurring once. Note on this clone: What it binds is unknown.

Germline assignment: CDR1 GTSNPN and CDR2 SVGIG (reference sequence). V lost 2 bases, J lost 3 bases, and 20 bases lay in between. The CDR3 loop spans 18 amino acids. The material sequenced was PBMCs. This TCR was recovered from a man aged 50-60 years in good health and CMV-seropositive. The gene calls are TRBV30 and TRBJ2-6, with a tentative D call TRBD2 (8 bases). For the CDR3, the DNA is TGTGCCTGGAGTCCGCCGCCGGGAGGGGGCTTTGGGGCCAACGTCCTGACTTTC. As protein: CAWSPPPGGGFGANVLTF.